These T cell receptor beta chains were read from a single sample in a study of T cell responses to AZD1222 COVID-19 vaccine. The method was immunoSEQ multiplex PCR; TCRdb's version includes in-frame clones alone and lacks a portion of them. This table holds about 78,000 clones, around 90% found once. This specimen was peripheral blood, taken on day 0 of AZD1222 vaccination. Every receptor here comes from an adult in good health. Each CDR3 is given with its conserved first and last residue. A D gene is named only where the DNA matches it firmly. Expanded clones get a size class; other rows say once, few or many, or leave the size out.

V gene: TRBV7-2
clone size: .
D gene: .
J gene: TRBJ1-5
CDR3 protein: CAISDSNNQPQHF
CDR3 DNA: TGTGCCATTTCGGACAGCAACAATCAGCCCCAGCATTTT

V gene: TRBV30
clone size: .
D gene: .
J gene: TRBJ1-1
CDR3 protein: CAWSGVGEEAFF
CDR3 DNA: TGTGCCTGGAGTGGGGTGGGGGAGGAAGCTTTCTTT

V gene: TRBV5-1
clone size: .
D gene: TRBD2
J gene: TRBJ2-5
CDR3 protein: CASSYSRTSGPETQYF
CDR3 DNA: TGCGCCAGCAGTTATAGTAGGACTAGCGGTCCGGAGACCCAGTACTTC

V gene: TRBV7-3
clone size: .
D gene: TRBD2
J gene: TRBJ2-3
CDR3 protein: CAISRRLAGVVDTQYF
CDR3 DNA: TGTGCCATTTCTCGGAGGCTAGCGGGAGTGGTAGATACGCAGTATTTT

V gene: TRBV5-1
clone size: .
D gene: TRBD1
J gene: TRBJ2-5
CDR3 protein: CASSQTGTVQETQYF
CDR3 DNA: TGCGCCAGCAGCCAAACTGGGACAGTTCAAGAGACCCAGTACTTC

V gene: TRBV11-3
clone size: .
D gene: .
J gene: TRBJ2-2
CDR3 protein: CASSTETGELFF
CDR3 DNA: TGTGCCAGCAGCACCGAGACCGGGGAGCTGTTTTTT

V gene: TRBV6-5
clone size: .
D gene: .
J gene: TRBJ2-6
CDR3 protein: CASSYDNRAGANVLTF
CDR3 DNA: TGTGCCAGCAGTTACGACAACAGGGCTGGGGCCAACGTCCTGACTTTC

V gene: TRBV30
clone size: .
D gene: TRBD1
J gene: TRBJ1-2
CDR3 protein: CAWRRSGGDGYTF
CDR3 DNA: TGTGCCTGGAGAAGGTCAGGGGGGGATGGCTACACCTTC

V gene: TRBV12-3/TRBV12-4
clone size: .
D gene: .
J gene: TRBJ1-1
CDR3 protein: CASSAGVTEAFF
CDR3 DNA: TGTGCCAGCAGCGCAGGGGTGACTGAAGCTTTCTTT

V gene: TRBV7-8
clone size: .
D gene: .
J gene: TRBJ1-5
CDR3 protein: CASSPDRGGPQHF
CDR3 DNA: TGTGCCAGCAGCCCAGACCGGGGAGGGCCCCAGCATTTT

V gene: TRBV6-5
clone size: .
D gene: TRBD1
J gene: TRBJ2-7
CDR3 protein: CASRPGQGGYEQYF
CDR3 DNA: TGTGCCAGCAGACCGGGACAGGGTGGGTACGAGCAGTACTTC

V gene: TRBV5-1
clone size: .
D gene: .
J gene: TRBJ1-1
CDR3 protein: CASSFEGMNTEAFF
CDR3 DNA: TGCGCCAGCAGCTTCGAGGGCATGAACACTGAAGCTTTCTTT

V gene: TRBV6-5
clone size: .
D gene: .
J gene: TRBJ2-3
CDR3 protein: CASSYSQPTDTQYF
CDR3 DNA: TGTGCCAGCAGTTACTCACAGCCCACAGATACGCAGTATTTT

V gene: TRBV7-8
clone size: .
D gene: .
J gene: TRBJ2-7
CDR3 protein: CASSPGLGSYEQYF
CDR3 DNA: TGTGCCAGCAGCCCGGGGCTGGGATCCTACGAGCAGTACTTC

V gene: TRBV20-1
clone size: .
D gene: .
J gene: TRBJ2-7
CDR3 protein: CSASSRDGAYEQYF
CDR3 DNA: TGCAGTGCTAGTTCCCGGGACGGTGCCTACGAGCAGTACTTC

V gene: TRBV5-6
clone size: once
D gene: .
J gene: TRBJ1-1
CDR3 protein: CASSPDPGGPEAFF
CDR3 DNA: TGTGCCAGCAGCCCAGACCCCGGTGGCCCTGAAGCTTTCTTT

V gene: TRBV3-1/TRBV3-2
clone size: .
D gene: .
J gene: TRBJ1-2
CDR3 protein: CASSQVRLYGYTF
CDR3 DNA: TGTGCCAGCAGCCAAGTTCGCCTCTATGGCTACACCTTC

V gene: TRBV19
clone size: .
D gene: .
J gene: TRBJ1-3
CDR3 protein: CASSIDTVPGNTIYF
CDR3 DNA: TGTGCCAGTAGTATAGACACGGTACCTGGAAACACCATATATTTT

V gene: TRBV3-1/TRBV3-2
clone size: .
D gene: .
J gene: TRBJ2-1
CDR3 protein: CASSQDNWGSPYNEQFF
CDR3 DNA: TGTGCCAGCAGCCAAGATAATTGGGGGAGCCCCTACAATGAGCAGTTCTTC

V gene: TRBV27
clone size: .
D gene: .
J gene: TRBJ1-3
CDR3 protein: CASSPRISGNTIYF
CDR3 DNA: TGTGCCAGCAGTCCCCGTATCTCTGGAAACACCATATATTTT

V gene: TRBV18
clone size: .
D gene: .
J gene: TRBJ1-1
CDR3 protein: CASSTGSMNTEAFF
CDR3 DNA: TGTGCCAGCTCAACAGGGTCGATGAACACTGAAGCTTTCTTT

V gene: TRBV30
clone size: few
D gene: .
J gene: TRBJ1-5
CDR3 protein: CAWARGVSQPQHF
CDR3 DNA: TGTGCCTGGGCTAGGGGGGTAAGTCAGCCCCAGCATTTT

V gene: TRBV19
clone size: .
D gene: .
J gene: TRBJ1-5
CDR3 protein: CASTIGGVQPQHF
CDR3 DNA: TGTGCCTCCACAATCGGAGGGGTTCAGCCCCAGCATTTT

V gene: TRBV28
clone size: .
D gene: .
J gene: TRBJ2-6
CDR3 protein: CASLSLSGANVLTF
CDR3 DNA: TGTGCCAGTCTCTCTCTCTCTGGGGCCAACGTCCTGACTTTC

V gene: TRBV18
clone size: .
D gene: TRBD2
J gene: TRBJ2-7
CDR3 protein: CASSPASGRANYEQYF
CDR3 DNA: TGTGCCAGCTCACCGGCTAGCGGGAGAGCTAACTACGAGCAGTACTTC

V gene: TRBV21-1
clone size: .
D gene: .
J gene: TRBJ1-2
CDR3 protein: CASSKWQGSWSGYTF
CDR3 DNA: TGTGCCAGCAGCAAATGGCAGGGGAGCTGGAGTGGCTACACCTTC

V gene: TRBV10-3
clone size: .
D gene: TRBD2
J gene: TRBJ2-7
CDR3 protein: CAITSGSSYEQYF
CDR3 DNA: TGTGCCATCACTAGCGGCAGCTCCTACGAGCAGTACTTC

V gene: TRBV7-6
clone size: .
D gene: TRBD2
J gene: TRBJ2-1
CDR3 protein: CASSLGSRAGGRRNEQFF
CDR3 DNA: TGTGCCAGCAGCTTGGGTTCACGGGCGGGAGGGCGAAGGAATGAGCAGTTCTTC

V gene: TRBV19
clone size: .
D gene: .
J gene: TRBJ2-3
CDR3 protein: CASMGTGSTDTQYF
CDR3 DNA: TGTGCCAGTATGGGTACGGGTAGCACAGATACGCAGTATTTT

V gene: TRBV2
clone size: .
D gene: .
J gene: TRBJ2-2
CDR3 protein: CASSEARTGELFF
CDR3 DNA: TGTGCCAGCAGTGAAGCCCGGACCGGGGAGCTGTTTTTT

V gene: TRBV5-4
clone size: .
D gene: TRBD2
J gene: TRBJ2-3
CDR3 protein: CASSLSGLANTDTQYF
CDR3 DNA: TGTGCCAGCAGCCTTTCGGGACTAGCTAACACAGATACGCAGTATTTT

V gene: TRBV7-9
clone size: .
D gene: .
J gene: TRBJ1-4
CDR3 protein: CASSPRETTNEKLFF
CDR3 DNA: TGTGCCAGCAGCCCACGCGAAACAACTAATGAAAAACTGTTTTTT

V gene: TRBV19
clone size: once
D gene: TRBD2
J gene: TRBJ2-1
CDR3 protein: CASSILAGGIYNEQFF
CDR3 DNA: TGTGCCAGTAGTATTCTAGCGGGAGGGATCTACAATGAGCAGTTCTTC

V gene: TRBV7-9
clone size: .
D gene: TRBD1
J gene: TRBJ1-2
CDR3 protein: CASSRDRGFGGYTF
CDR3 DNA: TGTGCCAGCAGCCGGGACAGGGGATTCGGGGGCTACACCTTC

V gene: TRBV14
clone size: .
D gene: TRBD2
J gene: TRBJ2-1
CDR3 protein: CASSRPGLAGRNEQFF
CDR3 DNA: TGTGCCAGCAGCCGACCCGGACTAGCGGGAAGGAATGAGCAGTTCTTC

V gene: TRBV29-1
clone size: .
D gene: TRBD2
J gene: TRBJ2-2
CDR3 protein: CSVGLAGGPIGELFF
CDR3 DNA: TGCAGCGTTGGGCTAGCGGGAGGGCCGATCGGGGAGCTGTTTTTT

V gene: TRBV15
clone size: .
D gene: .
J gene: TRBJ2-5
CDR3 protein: CATSRAGETQYF
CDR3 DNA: TGTGCCACCAGCAGAGCGGGAGAGACCCAGTACTTC

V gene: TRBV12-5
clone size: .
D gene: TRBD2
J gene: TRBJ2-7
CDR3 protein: CASGSSGNSYEQYF
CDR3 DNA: TGTGCTAGTGGTTCCAGCGGGAATTCCTACGAGCAGTACTTC

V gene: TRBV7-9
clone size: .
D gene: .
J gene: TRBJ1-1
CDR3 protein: CASSRGGGMNTEAFF
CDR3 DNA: TGTGCCAGCAGCCGAGGAGGGGGGATGAACACTGAAGCTTTCTTT

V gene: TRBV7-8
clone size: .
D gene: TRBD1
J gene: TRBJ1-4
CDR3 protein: CASSFFGQGVRELFF
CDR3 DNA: TGTGCCAGCAGCTTTTTTGGACAGGGGGTTAGGGAACTGTTTTTT

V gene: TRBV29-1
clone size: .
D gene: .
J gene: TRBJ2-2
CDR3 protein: CSVGSGGELFF
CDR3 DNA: TGCAGCGTTGGGTCCGGCGGGGAGCTGTTTTTT

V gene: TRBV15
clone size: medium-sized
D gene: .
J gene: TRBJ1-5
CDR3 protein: CATSRVGNSNQPQHF
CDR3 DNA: TGTGCCACCAGCAGAGTGGGAAACTCCAATCAGCCCCAGCATTTT

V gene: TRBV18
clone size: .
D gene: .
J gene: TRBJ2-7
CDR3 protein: CASSPVTYEQYF
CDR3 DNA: TGTGCCAGCTCACCTGTGACCTACGAGCAGTACTTC

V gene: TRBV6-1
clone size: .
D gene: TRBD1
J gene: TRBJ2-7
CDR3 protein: CASSEANRGRSF
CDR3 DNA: TGTGCCAGCAGTGAAGCTAACAGGGGGAGGTCCTTC

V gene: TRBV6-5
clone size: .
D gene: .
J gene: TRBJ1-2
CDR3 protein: CASTGLGGYTF
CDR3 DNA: TGTGCCAGCACAGGGTTAGGTGGCTACACCTTC

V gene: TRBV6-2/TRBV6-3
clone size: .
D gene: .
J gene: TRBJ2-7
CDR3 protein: CASSRPPQQRSSYEQYF
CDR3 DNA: TGTGCCAGCAGCCGACCGCCTCAGCAGCGGAGCTCCTACGAGCAGTACTTC

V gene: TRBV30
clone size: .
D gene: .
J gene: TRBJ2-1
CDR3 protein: CAWSVLFLNEQFF
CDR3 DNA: TGTGCCTGGAGTGTACTTTTCCTCAATGAGCAGTTCTTC

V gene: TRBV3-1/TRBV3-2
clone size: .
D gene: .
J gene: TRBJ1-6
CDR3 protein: CASSQFSGGSNNSPLHF
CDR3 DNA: TGTGCCAGCAGCCAATTTTCTGGGGGGAGCAATAATTCACCCCTCCACTTT

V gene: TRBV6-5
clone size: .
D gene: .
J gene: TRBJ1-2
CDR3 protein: CASSAGTAAGYGYTF
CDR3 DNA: TGTGCCAGCAGCGCCGGGACCGCCGCCGGCTATGGCTACACCTTC

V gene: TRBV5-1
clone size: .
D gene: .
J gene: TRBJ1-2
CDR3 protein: CASSRADGHVYGGTF
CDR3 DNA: TGCGCCAGCAGCCGGGCGGACGGCCATGTCTATGGGGGCACCTTC